One and the same sample provided the 22 T cell receptor beta chains below, sequenced in a study of CD8 T cells in Susac syndrome. RNA, at roughly 0.45 to 1 ug, was reverse transcribed with random hexamers. TCRdb ran MiXCR on the immunoSEQ multiplex PCR reads and lists one entry per CDR3 protein. The table records more than 100,000 distinct CDR3 sequences, 90% to 95% of them present only once. The sequencing sample was made of CD4+ T cells from PBMCs. The origin of the receptors is a human donor in good health.

V usage is TRBV5-1 and J usage is TRBJ1-2; no clear D. Looked up from germline, CDR1 is SGHRS and CDR2 is YFSETQ. The CDR3 length is 14 residues. V gave up 2 bases and J gave up 8 bases, with 16 bases separating them. The CDR3 is CASSFRTEQRGYTF. The CDR3 DNA reads as TGCGCCAGCAGCTTTAGGACTGAGCAACGGGGCTACACCTTC.

This clonotype was recorded only once. The gene calls are TRBV6-5 and TRBJ1-2; D is unclear. Trimming cost V 6 bases and J 1 base, with 15 bases left between them. This CDR3 contains 15 residues. Germline V gene sequence: CDR1 MNHEY, CDR2 SVGAGI. CDR3 sequence (DNA): TGTGCCAGCAGCCACAGACGGGCCAGTAACTATGGCTACACCTTC. This translates into CASSHRRASNYGYTF.

The chain has TRBV20-1 and TRBJ2-7, with D tentatively TRBD1 (5 bases). The V end lost 0 bases, the J end lost 0 bases, and 9 bases lay between the germline ends. There are 14 residues in the CDR3. Germline V gives CDR1 DFQATT, CDR2 SNEGSKA (reference sequence). The CDR3 DNA follows: TGCAGTGCTAGAGATGAAGGACACTCCTACGAGCAGTACTTC. Protein product: CSARDEGHSYEQYF.

This clonotype appeared a single time. V is TRBV18 and J is TRBJ1-3, with D possibly being TRBD1 (5 bases). The CDR3 sequence is 17 residues long. V shed 0 bases and J shed 2 bases, with 14 bases lying between them. CDR1 KGHSH and CDR2 LQKENI come from the germline V gene. This chain's CDR3 is CASSPPTAMTTGNTIYF. DNA for the CDR3: TGTGCCAGCTCACCACCGACAGCTATGACAACTGGAAACACCATATATTTT. The complete variable domain, with remaining parts taken from reference TRBV18 and TRBJ1-3, reads NAGVMQNPRHLVRRRGQEARLRCSPMKGHSHVYWYRQLPEEGLKFMVYLQKENIIDESGMPKERFSAEFPKEGPSILRIQQVVRGDSAAYFCASSPPTAMTTGNTIYFGEGSWLTVV.

The V call is TRBV12-5, the J call TRBJ2-7, with D possibly called TRBD1 or TRBD2 (5 bases each). The CDR3 loop spans 12 amino acids. Trimming stripped 2 bases from V and 5 bases from J, with 7 bases between. The germline V gene encodes CDR1 LGHNT and CDR2 FRNRAP. The CDR3 coding sequence is TGTGCTAGTGGTTTGCGGGGCCACGAGCAGTACTTC. Protein product: CASGLRGHEQYF.

The V gene is TRBV7-6, the J gene TRBJ2-7, with TRBD2 identical over 7 bases. The CDR3 contains 15 residues. Trimming cost V 3 bases and J 1 base; bases outside gene matches: 6. Germline-derived CDR1 and CDR2 are SGHVS and FNYEAQ. The CDR3 DNA sequence: TGTGCCAGCAGCTTGGCAACTAGCGCTTCCTACGAGCAGTACTTC. Translated, it gives CASSLATSASYEQYF.

V gene TRBV14 combines with J gene TRBJ2-5; D ambiguous. V gave up 2 bases and J gave up 1 base, with 8 bases separating them. Germline CDR1 and CDR2: SGHDN and FVKESK. The CDR3 spans 14 residues. The CDR3 DNA reads as TGTGCCAGCAGCCAACTTGGTCTCCAAGAGACCCAGTACTTC. Translation gives CASSQLGLQETQYF.

In DNA, the CDR3 is TGCGCCAGCAGCTTGGCCATAGGCTGGGCAGGGGACGAGCAGTACTTC. Its protein is CASSLAIGWAGDEQYF. This chain links TRBV5-1 with TRBJ2-7, with D perhaps matching TRBD1 (6 bases). V dropped 0 bases and J dropped 5 bases, with 18 bases sitting between them. The CDR3 is made up of 16 amino acids. CDR1 SGHRS and CDR2 YFSETQ come from the germline V gene.

The rearrangement joins TRBV30 to TRBJ1-1, with 9 bases that match TRBD1. Germline V gives CDR1 GTSNPN, CDR2 SVGIG (reference sequence). The CDR3 length is 16 residues. V was pared by 0 bases and J by 4 bases, with 9 bases of the junction left unmatched. This CDR3 reads CAWSVQGTGSGTEAFF. In DNA form, the CDR3 reads TGTGCCTGGAGTGTACAGGGGACAGGGTCAGGCACTGAAGCTTTCTTT.

The chain uses TRBV3-1 and TRBJ1-1; no definite D call. The CDR3 totals 14 residues. Per germline, CDR1 LGHDT and CDR2 YNNKEL (reference sequence). The V end was cut by 4 bases, the J end by 1 base, with 10 bases between. CDR3 sequence reads: CASSRPGGNTEAFF. The DNA of the CDR3 is TGTGCCAGCAGCCGCCCTGGAGGGAACACTGAAGCTTTCTTT.

The V gene is TRBV7-9, the J gene TRBJ1-2; TRBD1 agrees at 8 bases. The CDR3 has 13 amino acids. V was pared by 5 bases and J by 7 bases, with 6 bases of the junction left unmatched. Germline V gene sequence: CDR1 SEHNR, CDR2 FQNEAQ (reference sequence). CDR3 loop: CASSLTGDGGYTF. The CDR3 DNA is TGTGCCAGCAGCCTGACAGGGGATGGTGGCTACACCTTC. Full variable domain (rest looked up from reference TRBV7-9 and TRBJ1-2): DTGVSQNPRHKITKRGQNVTFRCDPISEHNRLYWYRQTLGQGPEFLTYFQNEAQLEKSRLLSDRFSAERPKGSFSTLEIQRTEQGDSAMYLCASSLTGDGGYTFGSGTRLTVV.

The chain links TRBV11-3 to TRBJ1-1; no definite D call. V lost 2 bases and J 6 bases, leaving 10 bases between the germline ends. Germline V gives CDR1 SGHNT, CDR2 YENEEA. The CDR3 contains 13 residues. The CDR3 DNA is TGTGCCAGCAGCTTAAGAGGCAGCCCTGAAGCTTTCTTT. It codes for CASSLRGSPEAFF. The full variable domain, rest sourced from reference TRBV11-3 and TRBJ1-1, is EAGVVQSPRYKIIEKKQPVAFWCNPISGHNTLYWYLQNLGQGPELLIRYENEEAVDDSQLPKDRFSAERLKGVDSTLKIQPAELGDSAVYLCASSLRGSPEAFFGQGTRLTVV.

This rearrangement joins TRBV5-1 to TRBJ1-2; TRBD1 matches 7 bases. CDR1 SGHRS and CDR2 YFSETQ come from the germline V gene. This CDR3 is 14 amino acids long. The V segment lost 0 bases and the J segment 8 bases; nucleotides outside the gene matches: 7. CDR3 sequence reads: CASSLDPRGNGYTF. CDR3 in DNA: TGCGCCAGCAGCTTGGATCCCAGGGGGAACGGCTACACCTTC.

The chain links TRBV2 to TRBJ1-2; D uncertain. CDR1 is SNHLY, CDR2 FYNNEI, per germline. V was cut by 7 bases and J by 6 bases, with 12 bases left in between. The CDR3 consists of 12 residues. The CDR3 region has the DNA TGTGCCAGCACTAGGGAAGTCGATGGCTACACCTTC. This translates into CASTREVDGYTF.

This clonotype was detected only a few times. The DNA for the CDR3 is TGTGCCAGCAGTCCCACAGTGGGCTCCTACAATGAGCAGTTCTTC. This codes for CASSPTVGSYNEQFF. This sequence joins TRBV2 and TRBJ2-1; D ambiguous. Trimming removed 5 bases from V and 0 bases from J, with 11 bases in between. This CDR3 region has 15 residues. Germline lookup yields CDR1 SNHLY and CDR2 FYNNEI. The full variable domain, its missing parts supplied by reference TRBV2 and TRBJ2-1, is EPEVTQTPSHQVTQMGQEVILRCVPISNHLYFYWYRQILGQKVEFLVSFYNNEISEKSEIFDDQFSVERPDGSNFTLKIRSTKLEDSAMYFCASSPTVGSYNEQFFGPGTRLTVL.

This clonotype came up once. The chain recombines TRBV6-1 with TRBJ2-1; TRBD2 agrees at 11 bases. J lost 9 bases, V lost 6 bases, and 13 bases had no gene match. Germline V gene sequence: CDR1 MNHNS, CDR2 SASEGT. The length of the CDR3 is 16 residues. The CDR3 loop reads CASSPSLAGVYGEQFF. The CDR3 DNA reads TGTGCCAGCAGCCCCTCACTAGCGGGAGTATACGGTGAGCAGTTCTTC.

V usage is TRBV29-1 and J usage is TRBJ2-4; 7 nucleotides align to TRBD1. With V trimmed by 5 bases and J by 6 bases, 13 bases remained unmatched. The CDR3 covers 15 residues. Germline V gene sequence: CDR1 SQVTM, CDR2 ANQGSEA. CDR3 amino acids: CSVLMSTGKGNIQYF. CDR3 bases: TGCAGCGTTCTGATGTCGACAGGGAAGGGAAACATTCAGTACTTC.

The sample holds one count of this clonotype. J is TRBJ1-2 and V is TRBV29-1; the D is unclear. The CDR3 extends over 12 amino acids. Trimming left V 6 bases short and J 7 bases short, with 15 bases between. CDR1 is SQVTM and CDR2 is ANQGSEA in the germline V gene. This chain's CDR3 is CSVALPGSGYTF. CDR3 sequence (DNA): TGCAGCGTCGCCCTCCCGGGGAGTGGCTACACCTTC. Looking up the rest from reference TRBV29-1 and TRBJ1-2 gives the full variable domain: SAVISQKPSRDICQRGTSLTIQCQVDSQVTMMFWYRQQPGQSLTLIATANQGSEATYESGFVIDKFPISRPNLTFSTLTVSNMSPEDSSIYLCSVALPGSGYTFGSGTRLTVV.

This chain uses TRBV6-5 with TRBJ2-1; perhaps TRBD2 as D (6 bases). CDR1 MNHEY and CDR2 SVGAGI come from the germline V gene. The CDR3 contains 13 residues. V was trimmed by 6 bases and J by 8 bases, leaving 14 bases between them. The CDR3 DNA reads as TGTGCCAGCAGGTTGGGACTTAAGCATGAGCAGTTCTTC. It yields the protein CASRLGLKHEQFF.

V gene TRBV19 combines with J gene TRBJ2-1, with 11 nucleotides matching TRBD2. The CDR3 extends over 15 amino acids. From germline, CDR1 is LNHDA and CDR2 SQIVND (reference sequence). V trimming: 4 bases; J trimming: 4 bases; junction bases outside the gene matches: 3. The CDR3 nucleotides are TGTGCCAGTAGTACGGGGACTAGCGGATACAATGAGCAGTTCTTC. Translating gives CASSTGTSGYNEQFF.

The chain employs TRBV29-1 and TRBJ1-1; D is ambiguous. CDR3 length equals 12 residues. V was cut by 6 bases and J by 8 bases, with 16 bases left in between. Germline V CDR1 and CDR2: SQVTM, ANQGSEA. In DNA, the CDR3 is TGCAGCGTGGATAGGAGTGGCAGGGAAGCTTTCTTT. This sequence encodes CSVDRSGREAFF.

The chain uses TRBV19 and TRBJ2-7; TRBD1 matches 7 bases. There are 14 residues in the CDR3. J was trimmed by 3 bases and V by 6 bases; bases with no gene match: 8. Germline V CDR1 and CDR2: LNHDA, SQIVND (reference sequence). CDR3 residues: CASSFIGDSYEQYF. The DNA of the CDR3 is TGTGCCAGTAGCTTCATAGGGGACAGCTACGAGCAGTACTTC.